The rows below give T cell receptor beta chains drawn from one sample of a study of cytomegalovirus exposure and HLA in healthy donors. Profiling relied on immunoSEQ multiplex PCR, and the TCRdb table lists in-frame clones only, not all of them. The profile shows around 130,000 clones, more than 60% of them singletons. The material sequenced was PBMCs. Source of these receptors: a woman aged 40 to 50 in good health and CMV-seropositive. Each CDR3 is given with its conserved first and last residue. A D gene is named only where the DNA matches it firmly. Some rows have no size entry. The others give once, few or many, or a class for an expanded clone.

j_gene	d_gene	abundance	len	v_gene	CDR3nt	CDR3aa
TRBJ2-1	NA	NA	14	TRBV29-1	TGCAGCGTTGGAGGAGGGAGCCGTTACAATGAGCAGTTCTTC	CSVGGGSRYNEQFF
TRBJ2-1	NA	once	15	TRBV11-3	TGTGCCAGCAGGGATGGCGACACCCCTTCCAATGAGCAGTTCTTC	CASRDGDTPSNEQFF
TRBJ1-1	NA	NA	15	TRBV28	TGTGCCAGCAGACCTTCAGGGAACGTGAACACTGAAGCTTTCTTT	CASRPSGNVNTEAFF
TRBJ1-6	NA	NA	14	TRBV30	TGTGCCTGGAGTCGGGAGGCTAGGAATTCACCCCTCCACTTT	CAWSREARNSPLHF
TRBJ1-5	NA	NA	15	TRBV10-1	TGCGCCAGCCGTAGGGGCGCGGTCTACAATCAGCCCCAGCATTTT	CASRRGAVYNQPQHF
TRBJ1-6	TRBD1	NA	14	TRBV4-1	TGCGCCAGCAGGGAAGGGGGCTTAGGGTCACCCCTCCACTTT	CASREGGLGSPLHF
TRBJ2-2	TRBD1	few	14	TRBV30	TGTGCCTGGAGTGCCGACAGGGGCACCGGGGAGCTGTTTTTT	CAWSADRGTGELFF
TRBJ1-6	TRBD1	NA	20	TRBV4-3	TGCGCCAGCAGCCAAGATATTCAGGACAGGGCGAGCTCCTATAATTCACCCCTCCACTTT	CASSQDIQDRASSYNSPLHF
TRBJ2-4	TRBD2	NA	17	TRBV5-6	TGTGCCAGCAGCTTGGGACTAGCGGGGGATTACAAAAACATTCAGTACTTC	CASSLGLAGDYKNIQYF
TRBJ1-1	TRBD1	NA	17	TRBV13	TGTGCCAGCAGCTGGTCCCGGGACAGCAACATGAACACTGAAGCTTTCTTT	CASSWSRDSNMNTEAFF
TRBJ2-1	TRBD1	NA	14	TRBV6-6	TGTGCCAGCAGTGGGACAGGGGTCTCCAATGAGCAGTTCTTC	CASSGTGVSNEQFF
TRBJ1-5	NA	NA	17	TRBV19	TGTGCCAGTAGCTTGCTTAGAGGGAGAAGTGGCAATCAGCCCCAGCATTTT	CASSLLRGRSGNQPQHF
TRBJ2-3	NA	NA	17	TRBV9	TGTGCCAGCAGCCCCCGAGTTGCGGGACTTAGTACAGATACGCAGTATTTT	CASSPRVAGLSTDTQYF
TRBJ2-7	TRBD2	NA	13	TRBV28	TGTGCCAGCTCGTTGGGAGGGGTAAACGAGCAGTACTTC	CASSLGGVNEQYF
TRBJ1-6	NA	NA	14	TRBV5-1	TGCGCCAGCAGCCACCGACAGGAAAATTCACCCCTCCACTTT	CASSHRQENSPLHF
TRBJ1-2	NA	NA	12	TRBV28	TGTGCCAGCAGTTTACAGGTCGATGGCTACACCTTC	CASSLQVDGYTF
TRBJ1-4	TRBD1	NA	13	TRBV7-8	TGTGCCAGCAGCGAAGGACAGGGTTGGAAACTGTTTTTT	CASSEGQGWKLFF
TRBJ2-3	NA	NA	14	TRBV30	TGTGCCTGGGGCGGGGGCCAAAGCACAGATACGCAGTATTTT	CAWGGGQSTDTQYF
TRBJ2-5	NA	NA	15	TRBV7-2	TGTGCCAGCAGCTTAGTTGGCGGGTCTCAAGAGACCCAGTACTTC	CASSLVGGSQETQYF
TRBJ1-6	NA	NA	16	TRBV5-8	TGTGCCAGCAGCTTTGGAGTACTCTCCTATAATTCACCCCTCCACTTT	CASSFGVLSYNSPLHF
TRBJ1-1	NA	NA	11	TRBV30	TGTGCCTGGAGTGCAGGGGTTGAAGCTTTCTTT	CAWSAGVEAFF
TRBJ1-1	TRBD1	NA	19	TRBV7-2	TGTGCCAGCAGCTTAGGGTTTTTTGGGCAGGGGGCGCCGAACACTGAAGCTTTCTTT	CASSLGFFGQGAPNTEAFF
TRBJ2-7	TRBD1	NA	16	TRBV7-2	TGTGCCAGCAGCTTAGTTTCAGGGACAGCCTCCTACGAGCAGTACTTC	CASSLVSGTASYEQYF
TRBJ2-1	TRBD2	NA	15	TRBV28	TGTGCCAGCAGCCGGGGACTAGCGACTGACAATGAGCAGTTCTTC	CASSRGLATDNEQFF
TRBJ2-4	NA	NA	15	TRBV7-2	TGTGCCAGCAGCTTAGACTTGGTAGAGGGAAACATTCAGTACTTC	CASSLDLVEGNIQYF
TRBJ2-2	NA	NA	16	TRBV18	TGTGCCAGCTCACCCGAAGGGGCGAGGTTGACCGGGGAGCTGTTTTTT	CASSPEGARLTGELFF
TRBJ1-5	TRBD1	NA	16	TRBV7-8	TGTGCCAGCAGCTTAGCCAGGACAGGGTTTGAACAGCCCCAGCATTTT	CASSLARTGFEQPQHF
TRBJ1-1	TRBD1	NA	14	TRBV18	TGTGCCAGCTCACCACAGGGGGCGAGGACTGAAGCTTTCTTT	CASSPQGARTEAFF
TRBJ2-1	NA	NA	16	TRBV4-1	TGCGCCAGCAGCACTAGCCTAGGGCCCTCCTACAATGAGCAGTTCTTC	CASSTSLGPSYNEQFF
TRBJ2-1	TRBD2	NA	16	TRBV9	TGTGCCAGCAGCGTAGTCTCAGCGGGGGGAATCGATGAGCAGTTCTTC	CASSVVSAGGIDEQFF
TRBJ2-3	NA	NA	18	TRBV6-1	TGTGCCAGCAGTGGTTTAGGGGGTTTCGGGCTGAGCACAGATACGCAGTATTTT	CASSGLGGFGLSTDTQYF
TRBJ1-5	TRBD1	NA	15	TRBV5-8	TGTGCCAGCAGCTTGGACACAGGGGTTCGGCAGCCCCAGCATTTT	CASSLDTGVRQPQHF
TRBJ2-1	TRBD2	NA	16	TRBV7-3	TGTGCCAGCAGCTTAGTGGGGGGGGGTTTGGGCAATGAGCAGTTCTTC	CASSLVGGGLGNEQFF
TRBJ1-2	TRBD1	NA	17	TRBV27	TGTGCCAGCAGTTTATTTCCACCGACTCCAGGGGGCGCCGGCTACACCTTC	CASSLFPPTPGGAGYTF
TRBJ1-2	TRBD1	NA	14	TRBV7-3	TGTGCCAGCAGCCGAGGGACAGGGGATGGCGGCTACACCTTC	CASSRGTGDGGYTF
TRBJ2-7	NA	NA	12	TRBV28	TGTGCCAGCAGTTTACAGGGCCACGAGCAGTACTTC	CASSLQGHEQYF
TRBJ1-1	NA	NA	15	TRBV6-5	TGTGCCAGCAGTTCCACCGGTGTGTCGAACACTGAAGCTTTCTTT	CASSSTGVSNTEAFF
TRBJ1-5	TRBD1	NA	18	TRBV4-3	TGCGCCAGGCATTCAAGTGACGATACGGGACAGGCGGATCAGCCCCAGCATTTT	CARHSSDDTGQADQPQHF
TRBJ2-1	TRBD2	NA	14	TRBV9	TGTGCCAGCAGCGGAGCTACTAGCGCCTCCGTCCAGTTCTTC	CASSGATSASVQFF
TRBJ1-2	TRBD1	NA	15	TRBV9	TGTGCCAGCAGCGTATCCCCGGACAGGGCGTCTGGCTACACCTTC	CASSVSPDRASGYTF
TRBJ2-1	NA	NA	15	TRBV11-3	TGTGCCAGCAGCTTAGGGACAGACTCCTACAATGAGCAGTTCTTC	CASSLGTDSYNEQFF
TRBJ1-4	TRBD1	NA	16	TRBV6-1	TGTGCCAGCAGTGACGGACAGGGGGCATATAAGGAAAAACTGTTTTTT	CASSDGQGAYKEKLFF
TRBJ2-7	NA	NA	14	TRBV11-2	TGTGCCAGCAGCTCAACCTGGACAGCCTACGAGCAGTACTTC	CASSSTWTAYEQYF
TRBJ1-1	TRBD1	NA	13	TRBV7-9	TGTGCCAGCAGCCAGGGACAGGGGAATGAAGCTTTCTTT	CASSQGQGNEAFF
TRBJ2-7	NA	NA	16	TRBV7-9	TGTTCCAGCAGCCAAGGTAGGGGGACGATCTCCTACGAGCAGTACTTC	CSSSQGRGTISYEQYF